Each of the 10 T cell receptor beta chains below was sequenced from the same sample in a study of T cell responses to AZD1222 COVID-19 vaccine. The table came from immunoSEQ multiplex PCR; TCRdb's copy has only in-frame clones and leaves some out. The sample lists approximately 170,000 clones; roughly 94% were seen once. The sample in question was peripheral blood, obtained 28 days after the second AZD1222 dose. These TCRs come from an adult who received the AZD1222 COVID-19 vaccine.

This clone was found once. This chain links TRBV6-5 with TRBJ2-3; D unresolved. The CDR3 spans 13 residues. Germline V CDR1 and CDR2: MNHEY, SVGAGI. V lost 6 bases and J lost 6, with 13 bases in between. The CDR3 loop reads CASRGAVEDTQYF. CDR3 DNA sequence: TGTGCCAGCAGGGGTGCGGTCGAGGATACGCAGTATTTT.

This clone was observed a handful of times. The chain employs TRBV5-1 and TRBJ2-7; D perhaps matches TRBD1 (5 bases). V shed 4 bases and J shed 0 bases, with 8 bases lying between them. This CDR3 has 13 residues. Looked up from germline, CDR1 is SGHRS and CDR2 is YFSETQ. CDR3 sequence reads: CASSRGDSYEQYF. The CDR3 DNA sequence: TGCGCCAGCAGCAGGGGCGACTCCTACGAGCAGTACTTC. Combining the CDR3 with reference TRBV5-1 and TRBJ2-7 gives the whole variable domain KAGVTQTPRYLIKTRGQQVTLSCSPISGHRSVSWYQQTPGQGLQFLFEYFSETQRNKGNFPGRFSGRQFSNSRSEMNVSTLELGDSALYLCASSRGDSYEQYFGPGTRLTVT.

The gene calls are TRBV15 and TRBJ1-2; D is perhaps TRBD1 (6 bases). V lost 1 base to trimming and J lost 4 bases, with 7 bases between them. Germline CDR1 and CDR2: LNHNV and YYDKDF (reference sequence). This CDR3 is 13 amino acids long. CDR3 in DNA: TGTGCCACCAGCAGAGGAGGGGGCTATGGCTACACCTTC. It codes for CATSRGGGYGYTF.

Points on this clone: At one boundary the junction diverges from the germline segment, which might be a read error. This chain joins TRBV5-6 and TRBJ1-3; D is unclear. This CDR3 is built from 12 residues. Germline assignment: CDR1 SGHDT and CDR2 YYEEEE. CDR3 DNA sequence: TGTGCCAGCAGCTTGGCGGGAACCACCATATATTTT. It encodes CASSLAGTTIYF.

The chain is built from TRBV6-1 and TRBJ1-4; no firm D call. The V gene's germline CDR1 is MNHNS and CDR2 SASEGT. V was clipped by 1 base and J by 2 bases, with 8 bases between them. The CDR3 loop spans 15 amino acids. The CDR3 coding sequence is TGTGCCAGCAGTGAAGTACGACTGACTAATGAAAAACTGTTTTTT. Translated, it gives CASSEVRLTNEKLFF.

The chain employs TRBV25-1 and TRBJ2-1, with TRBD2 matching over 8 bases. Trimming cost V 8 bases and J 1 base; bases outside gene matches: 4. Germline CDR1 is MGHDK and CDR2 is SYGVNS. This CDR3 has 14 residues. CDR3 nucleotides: TGTGCCAGCGGTCCGGGGGGGTCCTACAATGAGCAGTTCTTC. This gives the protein CASGPGGSYNEQFF.

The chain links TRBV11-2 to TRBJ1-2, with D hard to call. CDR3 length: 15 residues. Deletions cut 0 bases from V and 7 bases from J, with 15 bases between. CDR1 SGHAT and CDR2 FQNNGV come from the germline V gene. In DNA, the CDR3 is TGTGCCAGCAGCTTAGATCAGGCAGGAAGTGTTGGCTACACCTTC. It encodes CASSLDQAGSVGYTF.

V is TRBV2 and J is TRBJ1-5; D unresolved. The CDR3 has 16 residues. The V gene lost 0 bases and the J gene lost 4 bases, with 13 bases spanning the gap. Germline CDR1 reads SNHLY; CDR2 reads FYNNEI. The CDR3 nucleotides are TGTGCCAGCAGTGAAGCGTCGGCGGGTTGGAATCAGCCCCAGCATTTT. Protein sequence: CASSEASAGWNQPQHF. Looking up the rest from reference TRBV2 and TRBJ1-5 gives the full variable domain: EPEVTQTPSHQVTQMGQEVILRCVPISNHLYFYWYRQILGQKVEFLVSFYNNEISEKSEIFDDQFSVERPDGSNFTLKIRSTKLEDSAMYFCASSEASAGWNQPQHFGDGTRLSIL.

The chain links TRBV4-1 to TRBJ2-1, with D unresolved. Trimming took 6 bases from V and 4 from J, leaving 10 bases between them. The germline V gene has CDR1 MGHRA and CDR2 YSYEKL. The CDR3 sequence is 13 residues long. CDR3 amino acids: CASRSQGYNEQFF. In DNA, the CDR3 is TGCGCCAGCAGGTCTCAAGGTTACAATGAGCAGTTCTTC.

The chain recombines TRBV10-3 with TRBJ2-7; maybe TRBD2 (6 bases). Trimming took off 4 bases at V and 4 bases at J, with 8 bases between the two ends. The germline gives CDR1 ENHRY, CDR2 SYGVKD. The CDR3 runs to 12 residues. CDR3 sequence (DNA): TGTGCCATCAGTGGGGGGGTTTACGAGCAGTACTTC. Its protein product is CAISGGVYEQYF.